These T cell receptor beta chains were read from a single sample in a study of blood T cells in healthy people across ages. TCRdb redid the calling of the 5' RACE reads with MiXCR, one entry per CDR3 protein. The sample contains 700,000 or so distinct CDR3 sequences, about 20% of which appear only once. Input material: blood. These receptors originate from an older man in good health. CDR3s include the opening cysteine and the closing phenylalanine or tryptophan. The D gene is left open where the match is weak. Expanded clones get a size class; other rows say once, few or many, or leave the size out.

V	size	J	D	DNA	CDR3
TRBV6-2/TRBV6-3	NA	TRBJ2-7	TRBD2	TGTGCCAGCAGTTACCAGGAGCGGGGGAGCTACGAGCAGTACTTC	CASSYQERGSYEQYF
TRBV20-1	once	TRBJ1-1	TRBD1	TGCAGTGCTGGTAGACAGGGTCTTGAAGCTTTCTTT	CSAGRQGLEAFF
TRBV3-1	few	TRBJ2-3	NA	TGTGCCAGCAGCCAAAATGGGGGGATAGCAGATACGCAGTATTTT	CASSQNGGIADTQYF
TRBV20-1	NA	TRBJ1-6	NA	TGCAGTGCTAGAGCCGGGGGTGTCTCGTATTCACCCCTCCACTTT	CSARAGGVSYSPLHF
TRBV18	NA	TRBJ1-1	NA	TGTGCCAGCTCACCGGGACTTTCTAACACTGAAGCTTTCTTT	CASSPGLSNTEAFF
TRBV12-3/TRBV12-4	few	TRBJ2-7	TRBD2	TGTGCCAGCAGACCCGGGACTAGCGACGAGCAGTACTTC	CASRPGTSDEQYF
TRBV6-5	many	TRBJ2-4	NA	TGTGCCAGCAACTCCAGGGCAGGAGCCAAAAACATTCAGTACTTC	CASNSRAGAKNIQYF
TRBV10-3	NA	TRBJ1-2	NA	TGTGCCACCCTTAAGGTGGGGTATGGCTACACCTTC	CATLKVGYGYTF
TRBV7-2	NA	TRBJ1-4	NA	TGTGCCAGCAGCTGGAGGGCAGAGAAAAATGAAAAACTGTTTTTT	CASSWRAEKNEKLFF
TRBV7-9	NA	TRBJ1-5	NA	TGTGCCAGCAGCTCTGGGACAATACGGAGTCCCCAGCATTTT	CASSSGTIRSPQHF
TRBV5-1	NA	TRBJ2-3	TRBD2	TGCGCCAGCAGCCACATGACCGCGGCTAGCGGTGGTTTGGATACGCAGTATTTT	CASSHMTAASGGLDTQYF
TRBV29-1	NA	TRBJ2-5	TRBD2	TGCAGCGCAAGGGGGATAGCGGGAACCCAAGAGACCCAGTACTTC	CSARGIAGTQETQYF
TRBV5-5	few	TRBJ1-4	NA	TGTGCCAGCAGCCGCGGGACCGAACCCGAAAAACTGTTTTTT	CASSRGTEPEKLFF
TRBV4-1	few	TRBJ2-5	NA	TGCGCCAGCAGCCAAGGAGGTGTAGGGGAGACCCAGTACTTC	CASSQGGVGETQYF
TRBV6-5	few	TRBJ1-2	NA	TGTGCCAGCAGCGAACCTAACCATGGCTACACCTTC	CASSEPNHGYTF
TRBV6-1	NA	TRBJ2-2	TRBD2	TGTGCCAGCAGTCGACCGGGACTAGCGGCGAACACCGGGGAGCTGTTTTTT	CASSRPGLAANTGELFF
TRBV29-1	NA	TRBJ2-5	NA	TGCAGCGTTGATAAGGCAGAGACCCAGTACTTC	CSVDKAETQYF
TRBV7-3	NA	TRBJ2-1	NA	TGTGCCAGCAGCTCGCTGGAGACAGTCTCCGAACAAAGGTTCTTC	CASSSLETVSEQRFF
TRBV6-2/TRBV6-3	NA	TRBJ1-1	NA	TGTGCCACCAAAACTACAGGGATTCGGACTGAAGCTTTCTTT	CATKTTGIRTEAFF
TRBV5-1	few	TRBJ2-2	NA	TGCGCCAGCAGCTCCCGGACGGTGAACACCGGGGAGCTGTTTTTT	CASSSRTVNTGELFF
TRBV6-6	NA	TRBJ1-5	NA	TGTGCCAGCAGGTTTCTACTAGATCAGCCCCAGCATTTT	CASRFLLDQPQHF
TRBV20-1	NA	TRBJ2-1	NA	TGCAGTGCTACCTGGACTCTGGGGGCCTACAATGAGCAGTTCTTC	CSATWTLGAYNEQFF
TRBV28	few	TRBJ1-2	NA	TGTGCCAGCAGTTCCCAAGGGACCGCGGAAAACTATGGCTACACCTTC	CASSSQGTAENYGYTF
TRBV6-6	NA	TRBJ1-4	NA	TGTGCCAGCAGTTACGGGGGGATTCGAGAAAAACTGTTTTTT	CASSYGGIREKLFF
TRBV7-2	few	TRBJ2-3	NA	TGTGCCAGCAGGTCGGCCTTCCCAGATACGCAGTATTTT	CASRSAFPDTQYF
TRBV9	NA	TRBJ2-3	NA	TGTGCCAGCAGCGTACCGACCAATGGGGATACGCAGTATTTT	CASSVPTNGDTQYF
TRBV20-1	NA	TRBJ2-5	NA	TGCAGTGCATATGGACTAATGATAGGGGAGACCCAGTACTTC	CSAYGLMIGETQYF
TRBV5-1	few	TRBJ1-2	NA	TGCGCCAGCAGCTCGGAGGAGGCGGCCTATGGCTACACCTTC	CASSSEEAAYGYTF
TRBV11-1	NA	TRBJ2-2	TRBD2	TGTGCCAGCAGCTTAGTCCCACTAGCGACCGGGGAGCTGTTTTTT	CASSLVPLATGELFF
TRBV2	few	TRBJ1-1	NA	TGTGCCAGCAAGGAGAACACTGAAGCTTTCTTT	CASKENTEAFF
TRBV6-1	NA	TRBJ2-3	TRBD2	TGTGCCAGCAGTGAAGGGCTAGCGGCGGGGGCAGATACGCAGTATTTT	CASSEGLAAGADTQYF
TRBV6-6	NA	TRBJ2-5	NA	TGTGCCAGCAGTTACGCCTCAGGGAAAGAGACCCAGTACTTC	CASSYASGKETQYF
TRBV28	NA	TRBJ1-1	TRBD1	TGTGCCAGCAGTTCCTACTATAGGGACAGGGCAGGGAACACTGAAGCTTTCTTT	CASSSYYRDRAGNTEAFF
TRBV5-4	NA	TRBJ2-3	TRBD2	TGTGCCAGCAGCTACCCTGGCGGGGGGGACACAGATACGCAGTATTTT	CASSYPGGGDTDTQYF